The next 30 T cell receptor beta chains were all read from a single sample in a study of T-cell memory formation after mild COVID-19. TCRdb called the 5' RACE reads again in MiXCR, with one record for every CDR3 protein. The table includes a few hundred thousand distinct CDR3 sequences, approximately 25% detected once. Sequencing was performed on PBMCs or a T cell subset sorted from them (not recorded which). The receptors were sampled from an adult woman who had mild COVID-19 (a few samples of this study predate the infection). Cell type and time point are not known.

Only a few counts were recorded for this clonotype. The chain carries TRBV18 and TRBJ1-1, with D possibly being TRBD1 (6 bases). Germline-derived CDR1 and CDR2 are KGHSH and LQKENI. This CDR3 comprises 16 residues. Trimming shortened V by 3 bases and J by 0 bases, and 14 bases separated the two germline ends. The CDR3 reads CASSPGTGGLNTEAFF. The DNA of the CDR3 is TGTGCCAGCTCACCCGGAACGGGGGGCCTGAACACTGAAGCTTTCTTT.

This sequence joins TRBV6-5 and TRBJ2-2; no firm D call. The length of the CDR3 is 13 residues. The V and J ends lost 2 bases and 4 bases respectively, with 5 bases between them. CDR1 is MNHEY and CDR2 is SVGAGI in the germline V gene. The DNA for the CDR3 is TGTGCCAGCAGTTACGTGGGCACCGGGGAGCTGTTTTTT. It is translated as CASSYVGTGELFF.

This clonotype was counted between two and nine times. This rearrangement joins TRBV5-5 to TRBJ1-2; 8 bases line up with TRBD1. Germline V gene data show CDR1 as SGHKS and CDR2 as YYEKEE (reference sequence). Trimming at V came to 0 bases and at J to 6 bases, leaving 7 bases not matched to a gene. The length of the CDR3 is 15 residues. CDR3 amino acids: CASSLGQGARDGYTF. CDR3 bases: TGTGCCAGCAGCTTGGGCCAGGGGGCTCGGGATGGCTACACCTTC.

The chain employs TRBV12-3 or TRBV12-4 and TRBJ1-1, with TRBD1 as a possible D gene (5 bases). The CDR3 totals 16 residues. V was pared by 3 bases and J by 4 bases, with 18 bases between. CDR3 residues: CASSLGGTLAFTEAFF. Written as DNA, the CDR3 is TGTGCCAGCAGTTTGGGGGGAACCTTGGCGTTCACTGAAGCTTTCTTT.

This clonotype was counted at least ten times. Relative to the germline gene, one junction end is altered; a read error may explain this. This chain joins TRBV5-1 and TRBJ2-7; a weak D match, TRBD2 (5 bases). Germline V lookup: CDR1 SGHRS, CDR2 YFSETQ. This CDR3 has 13 residues. CDR3 residues: CASSSRTAYEQYF. CDR3 sequence (DNA): TGTGCCAGCAGCTCCCGGACTGCATACGAGCAGTACTTC. Complete variable domain (other parts from reference TRBV5-1 and TRBJ2-7): KAGVTQTPRYLIKTRGQQVTLSCSPISGHRSVSWYQQTPGQGLQFLFEYFSETQRNKGNFPGRFSGRQFSNSRSEMNVSTLELGDSALYLCASSSRTAYEQYFGPGTRLTVT.

This clonotype was observed a handful of times. The chain couples TRBV6-5 to TRBJ1-4; the D is unclear. This CDR3 comprises 13 residues. CDR1 is MNHEY, CDR2 SVGAGI, per germline. V lost 2 bases and J 4 bases, leaving 5 bases between the germline ends. In nucleotides, the CDR3 is TGTGCCAGCAGTTACGATGGTAATGAAAAACTGTTTTTT. Translating it yields CASSYDGNEKLFF.

This chain joins TRBV24-1 and TRBJ2-1; TRBD1 matches 7 bases. CDR1 and CDR2 (germline): KGHDR, SFDVKD. This CDR3 is built from 15 residues. V trimming: 4 bases; J trimming: 8 bases; junction bases outside the gene matches: 10. The CDR3 bases are TGTGCCACCAGTGACCCTAAGAGGGGGCTGGATGAGCAGTTCTTC. Protein sequence: CATSDPKRGLDEQFF.

The chain combines TRBV20-1 with TRBJ2-1; 9 nucleotides agree with TRBD2. The length of the CDR3 is 14 residues. V lost 5 bases to trimming and J lost 9 bases; unmatched junction nucleotides: 11. CDR1 and CDR2 (germline): DFQATT, SNEGSKA (reference sequence). The CDR3 bases are TGCAGTGCTCTGAGGCGGGAGGGCCCCGGTGAGCAGTTCTTC. Encoded protein: CSALRREGPGEQFF.

This clonotype appeared a few times. The chain has TRBV11-3 and TRBJ1-1; TRBD1 matches 7 bases. The length of the CDR3 is 16 residues. Germline V gene sequence: CDR1 SGHNT, CDR2 YENEEA. V lost 0 bases to trimming and J lost 5 bases; unmatched junction nucleotides: 9. The CDR3 DNA reads TGTGCCAGCAGCTTAGATTCCGGAGGGGGCCTGACTGAAGCTTTCTTT. Residues: CASSLDSGGGLTEAFF.

CDR3 amino acids: CASSKGAGGNQPQHF. DNA of the CDR3: TGTGCCAGCTCAAAGGGGGCTGGTGGCAATCAGCCCCAGCATTTT. This chain uses TRBV18 with TRBJ1-5; 7 nucleotides match TRBD1. The germline V gene encodes CDR1 KGHSH and CDR2 LQKENI. There are 15 residues in the CDR3. Germline trimming cut 5 bases from V and 2 bases from J; bases unmatched to any gene: 6. The whole variable domain, remainder taken from reference TRBV18 and TRBJ1-5, is NAGVMQNPRHLVRRRGQEARLRCSPMKGHSHVYWYRQLPEEGLKFMVYLQKENIIDESGMPKERFSAEFPKEGPSILRIQQVVRGDSAAYFCASSKGAGGNQPQHFGDGTRLSIL.

The chain has TRBV27 and TRBJ1-5; D call uncertain. The germline gives CDR1 MNHEY, CDR2 SMNVEV (reference sequence). V was trimmed by 4 bases and J by 9 bases, leaving 13 bases between them. The length of the CDR3 is 13 residues. Here the CDR3 DNA reads TGTGCCAGCAGTTCCCATAAGGTCGGGCCCCAGCATTTT. It encodes CASSSHKVGPQHF.

The chain has TRBV5-1 and TRBJ1-6; D might be TRBD1 (5 bases). Germline assignment: CDR1 SGHRS and CDR2 YFSETQ. The CDR3 is made up of 16 amino acids. The V end lost 4 bases, the J end lost 6 bases, and 17 bases lay between the germline ends. CDR3 in DNA: TGCGCCAGCAGCGGGACCTTCGAGCCGGGTAATTCACCCCTCCACTTT. Its protein is CASSGTFEPGNSPLHF.

The chain has TRBV12-3 or TRBV12-4 and TRBJ1-5; 7 nucleotides match TRBD1. The CDR3 spans 15 residues. V shed 5 bases, J shed 4 bases, and the junction held 8 bases outside the gene matches. The CDR3 reads CASSRGQPLNQPQHF. CDR3 DNA sequence: TGTGCCAGCAGTAGGGGACAGCCACTTAATCAGCCCCAGCATTTT.

V and J are TRBV12-3 or TRBV12-4 and TRBJ2-7; possibly TRBD2 for D (5 bases). The CDR3 has 14 amino acids. Trimming shortened V by 0 bases and J by 3 bases, and 9 bases separated the two germline ends. As DNA, the CDR3 is TGTGCCAGCAGTTTAGCGTGGGGAGTCTACGAGCAGTACTTC. Its protein is CASSLAWGVYEQYF.

The J gene is TRBJ2-7, the V gene TRBV7-9; weak D call: TRBD1 (6 bases). CDR1 SEHNR and CDR2 FQNEAQ come from the germline V gene (reference sequence). The ends were cut back, 1 base at V and 8 bases at J, with 15 bases in the middle. The CDR3 has 14 amino acids. This CDR3 reads CASSLVQGRLQQYF. Written as DNA, the CDR3 is TGTGCCAGCAGCTTAGTGCAGGGGCGCTTGCAGCAGTACTTC. Using reference TRBV7-9 and TRBJ2-7 for the parts outside the CDR3, the full variable domain is DTGVSQNPRHKITKRGQNVTFRCDPISEHNRLYWYRQTLGQGPEFLTYFQNEAQLEKSRLLSDRFSAERPKGSFSTLEIQRTEQGDSAMYLCASSLVQGRLQQYFGPGTRLTVT.

This clonotype was counted between two and nine times. V gene TRBV7-9 combines with J gene TRBJ2-7; weak D call: TRBD1 (6 bases). Trimming pared 1 base from V and 3 bases from J, leaving 10 bases between. The germline V gene encodes CDR1 SEHNR and CDR2 FQNEAQ (reference sequence). The CDR3 sequence is 14 residues long. The CDR3 is CASSLVGTLYEQYF. CDR3 bases: TGTGCCAGCAGCTTAGTCGGGACACTCTACGAGCAGTACTTC.

This chain uses TRBV5-5 with TRBJ2-5; 7 positions match TRBD1. Losses at the gene ends were 4 bases for V and 0 bases for J; bases not matched to a gene: 6. The CDR3 is made up of 15 amino acids. Germline lookup yields CDR1 SGHKS and CDR2 YYEKEE (reference sequence). DNA for the CDR3: TGTGCCAGCAGCAGACAGGGCGGGTACCAAGAGACCCAGTACTTC. It specifies CASSRQGGYQETQYF.

The chain combines TRBV30 with TRBJ1-2; D call uncertain. V lost 0 bases and J 7 bases, leaving 12 bases between the germline ends. The CDR3 spans 13 residues. In germline, CDR1 is GTSNPN, CDR2 SVGIG (reference sequence). The chain's CDR3 is CAWSVVPWGGYTF. CDR3 DNA: TGTGCCTGGAGTGTAGTTCCGTGGGGTGGCTACACCTTC.

This clonotype was picked up a small number of times. The V gene is TRBV11-3, the J gene TRBJ2-7; D is ambiguous. Germline V gene lookup returns CDR1 SGHNT and CDR2 YENEEA. The CDR3 covers 13 residues. V lost 5 bases and J 6 bases, leaving 14 bases between the germline ends. CDR3 protein: CASSLGLSAEQYF. In DNA form, the CDR3 reads TGTGCCAGCAGCCTCGGCTTGAGCGCCGAGCAGTACTTC.

Note on this clonotype: Since a much larger clone is just one base distant, this may be a read error. The V and J genes are TRBV7-3 and TRBJ2-7, with unresolved D. This CDR3 comprises 14 residues. Germline CDR1 SGHTA, CDR2 FQGTGA. Trimming stripped 5 bases from V and 6 bases from J, with 17 bases between. In nucleotides, the CDR3 is TGTGCCAGCAGCCATTTGACAACCCCCTCCGAGCAGTACTTC. Translating it yields CASSHLTTPSEQYF.

This clonotype occurred a few times. The chain combines TRBV18 with TRBJ2-3; D is possibly TRBD2 (6 bases). V was shortened by 6 bases and J by 2 bases, with 27 bases between the two germline ends. The CDR3 consists of 19 residues. The germline CDR1 and CDR2 sequences are KGHSH and LQKENI. CDR3 DNA: TGTGCCAGCTCCCACACCGCCCCGGGACTCAAGGCAGACACAGATACGCAGTATTTT. Its translation: CASSHTAPGLKADTDTQYF.

Only a few counts were recorded for this clonotype. The chain combines TRBV4-2 with TRBJ2-5; 7 bases line up with TRBD2. The CDR3 extends over 14 amino acids. Germline CDR1 LGHNA, CDR2 YNFKEQ. V shed 5 bases, J shed 1 base, and the junction held 4 bases outside the gene matches. CDR3 in DNA: TGTGCCAGCAGCTTTCGGGAGGCCCAAGAGACCCAGTACTTC. The encoded protein is CASSFREAQETQYF.

This chain connects TRBV15 to TRBJ2-7; a weak D match, TRBD1 (5 bases). The CDR3 consists of 12 residues. Germline values: CDR1 LNHNV, CDR2 YYDKDF (reference sequence). V shed 5 bases and J shed 1 base, with 6 bases lying between them. CDR3 residues: CATSGQSYEQYF. CDR3 sequence (DNA): TGTGCCACCAGCGGACAATCCTACGAGCAGTACTTC.

The gene calls are TRBV19 and TRBJ1-5; no firm D call. This CDR3 is 14 amino acids long. Between the trimmed V and J ends, which lost 5 bases and 4 bases, there was a span of 12 bases. Looked up from germline, CDR1 is LNHDA and CDR2 is SQIVND (reference sequence). Written as DNA, the CDR3 is TGTGCCAGTAGTGGATTGCAGCCAAATCAGCCCCAGCATTTT. It codes for CASSGLQPNQPQHF.

This clonotype was observed a few times. The rearrangement uses TRBV15 and TRBJ1-1; D may be TRBD1 (5 bases). V was pared by 1 base and J by 0 bases, with 18 bases between. CDR1 is LNHNV, CDR2 YYDKDF, per germline (reference sequence). The CDR3 is 18 amino acids. CDR3 sequence: CATSRGGGQGRMNTEAFF. CDR3 nucleotides: TGTGCCACCAGCAGAGGGGGGGGTCAGGGTCGAATGAACACTGAAGCTTTCTTT. The variable domain in full, completed from reference TRBV15 and TRBJ1-1, reads DAMVIQNPRYQVTQFGKPVTLSCSQTLNHNVMYWYQQKSSQAPKLLFHYYDKDFNNEADTPDNFQSRRPNTSFCFLDIRSPGLGDTAMYLCATSRGGGQGRMNTEAFFGQGTRLTVV.

The table lists this clonotype with a few counts. The chain employs TRBV11-2 and TRBJ2-5; D could derive from TRBD1 or TRBD2 (5 bases each). Trimming shortened V by 2 bases and J by 2 bases, and 15 bases separated the two germline ends. The CDR3 loop spans 16 amino acids. Germline assignment: CDR1 SGHAT and CDR2 FQNNGV. CDR3 amino acids: CASSLIGANSQETQYF. CDR3 DNA sequence: TGTGCCAGCAGCTTAATCGGGGCTAACTCTCAAGAGACCCAGTACTTC. The entire variable domain, with the rest obtained from reference TRBV11-2 and TRBJ2-5, is as follows: EAGVAQSPRYKIIEKRQSVAFWCNPISGHATLYWYQQILGQGPKLLIQFQNNGVVDDSQLPKDRFSAERLKGVDSTLKIQPAKLEDSAVYLCASSLIGANSQETQYFGPGTRLLVL.

V usage is TRBV6-6 and J usage is TRBJ2-6, with no clear D. The CDR3 contains 15 residues. Germline V gene data show CDR1 as MNHNY and CDR2 as SVGAGI (reference sequence). Trimming stripped 2 bases from V and 4 bases from J, with 9 bases between. The CDR3: CASSYVQTGANVLTF. DNA for the CDR3: TGTGCCAGCAGTTACGTACAGACCGGGGCCAACGTCCTGACTTTC.

The chain employs TRBV29-1 and TRBJ2-3; no clear D. The CDR3 spans 13 residues. CDR1 SQVTM and CDR2 ANQGSEA come from the germline V gene. The V and J ends lost 3 bases and 7 bases respectively, with 14 bases between them. The CDR3, as DNA: TGCAGCGTTGACGGACGGTTGGGAAATACGCAGTATTTT. This sequence encodes CSVDGRLGNTQYF.

In nucleotides, the CDR3 is TGTGCCAGCAGCCCGCGTACCGCGGGAGAGGGCACCGGGGAGCTGTTTTTT. It encodes CASSPRTAGEGTGELFF. The chain carries TRBV7-3 and TRBJ2-2, with 7 bases lining up with TRBD2. Germline-derived CDR1 and CDR2 are SGHTA and FQGTGA. The CDR3 has 17 amino acids. V was pared by 5 bases and J by 4 bases, with 13 bases of the junction left unmatched.

In its sample, this clonotype was seen a few times. This chain links TRBV11-2 with TRBJ2-3, with TRBD1 matching over 7 bases. After removal of 3 bases from V and 4 bases from J, the junction contained 7 bases not matched to a gene. The CDR3 contains 15 residues. Germline V gene sequence: CDR1 SGHAT, CDR2 FQNNGV. In nucleotides, the CDR3 is TGTGCCAGCAGCTTCAGGAGACAGGGTGCAGATACGCAGTATTTT. Translation gives CASSFRRQGADTQYF.